This T cell receptor (beta chain) was recovered during a study of CD8 T cells in ankylosing spondylitis. Study conclusions and caveats: CD8+ by phenotype, disease-linked clones were relatively rare in peripheral blood. Reportedly, matched ankylosing spondylitis synovial fluid was significantly enriched for disease-linked clones.

For TCR beta, libraries came from quantitative 5'-RACE with molecular barcodes. One entry per CDR3 protein results from TCRdb running MiXCR on the 5' RACE reads. The table lists about 220,000 distinct CDR3 sequences, about 10% of them singletons. This clonotype was counted between two and nine times. Its specificity is unknown. V shed 6 bases and J 7 bases; nucleotides not matched to a gene: 6. Germline CDR1 reads MNHEY; CDR2 reads SMNVEV (reference sequence). The CDR3 is 15 amino acids. The J gene is TRBJ2-2, the V gene TRBV27, with 12 bases fitting TRBD1. Source material: blood, either unsorted or a sorted T cell fraction (not recorded which). The TCR was taken from a male donor with ankylosing spondylitis or in good health (not recorded which). The CDR3 bases are TGTGCCAGCAGCCGGGACAGGGGGCATGACGGGGAGCTGTTTTTT. It codes for CASSRDRGHDGELFF.